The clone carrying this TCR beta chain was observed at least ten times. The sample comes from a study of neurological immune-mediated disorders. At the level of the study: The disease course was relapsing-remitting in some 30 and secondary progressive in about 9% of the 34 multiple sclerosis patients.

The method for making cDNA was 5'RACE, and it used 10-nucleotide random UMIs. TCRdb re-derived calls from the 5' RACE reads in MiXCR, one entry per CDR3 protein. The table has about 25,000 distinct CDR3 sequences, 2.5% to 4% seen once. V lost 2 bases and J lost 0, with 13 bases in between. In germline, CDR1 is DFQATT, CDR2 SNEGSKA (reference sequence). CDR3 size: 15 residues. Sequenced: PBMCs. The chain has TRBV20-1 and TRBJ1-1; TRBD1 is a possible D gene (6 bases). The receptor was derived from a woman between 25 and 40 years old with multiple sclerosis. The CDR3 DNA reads TGCAGTGCTAGAAAGGCGCAGGGGCTGAACACTGAAGCTTTCTTT. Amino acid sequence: CSARKAQGLNTEAFF.